Listed here are 24 T cell receptor beta chains from one sample, sequenced in a study of T cells in Graves' hyperthyroidism and ophthalmopathy. Amplified TCR beta CDR3 regions came from RNA transcripts. Carried out on the TCR CDR3, a first-round RT-PCR used the HTBI primer set. TCRdb reprocessed the multiplex PCR reads via MiXCR and lists one record per CDR3 protein. The sample carries around 340,000 distinct CDR3 sequences, 21% recorded once. Sequenced input: blood. The receptor set was obtained from a woman between 45 and 60 years old with Graves' hyperthyroidism.

This clonotype has at least ten counts. V usage is TRBV6-5 and J usage is TRBJ1-4, with D unresolved. V gave up 0 bases and J gave up 5 bases, with 7 bases separating them. The CDR3 consists of 14 residues. Per germline, CDR1 MNHEY and CDR2 SVGAGI. The CDR3: CASSYSIKNEKLFF. CDR3 DNA: TGTGCCAGCAGTTACTCGATCAAGAATGAAAAACTGTTTTTT.

This clonotype was seen at least ten times. The chain recombines TRBV12-3 or TRBV12-4 with TRBJ2-3; weak D call: TRBD1 (5 bases). The CDR3 has 14 amino acids. V lost 4 bases to trimming and J lost 1 base, with 9 bases between them. DNA for the CDR3: TGTGCCAGCAGTTGGGGCCCGGGCACAGATACGCAGTATTTT. This codes for CASSWGPGTDTQYF.

This clonotype was picked up many times. The CDR3 DNA sequence: TGTGCCAGCAGCTCAGGTCGTCTAGCCCGCCAACCCTACGAGCAGTACTTC. It translates to CASSSGRLARQPYEQYF. J is TRBJ2-7 and V is TRBV7-8, with D possibly TRBD2 on 5 matching bases. The CDR3 has 17 amino acids. Germline values: CDR1 SGHVS, CDR2 FQNEAQ. Between the trimmed V and J ends, which lost 4 bases and 2 bases, there was a span of 21 bases.

V and J are TRBV29-1 and TRBJ1-2; the D gene is possibly TRBD1 (5 bases). Germline CDR1 reads SQVTM; CDR2 reads ANQGSEA. The V and J ends lost 4 bases and 4 bases respectively, with 10 bases between them. CDR3 length equals 12 residues. The CDR3 DNA reads as TGCAGCGTTGTAACAGGTCCCTATGGCTACACCTTC. It translates to CSVVTGPYGYTF.

The chain has TRBV2 and TRBJ2-1, with TRBD2 identical over 8 bases. With 0 bases clipped from V and 1 base from J, the junction kept 5 bases outside the gene matches. The germline CDR1 and CDR2 sequences are SNHLY and FYNNEI. There are 17 residues in the CDR3. DNA for the CDR3: TGTGCCAGCAGTGAAGCGCGCGCGGGGGGTTCCTACAATGAGCAGTTCTTC. Translating gives CASSEARAGGSYNEQFF.

This chain connects TRBV5-6 to TRBJ2-2; 10 bases fit TRBD1. Germline V gene data show CDR1 as SGHDT and CDR2 as YYEEEE. Trimming cost V 1 base and J 6 bases; bases outside gene matches: 6. This CDR3 region has 16 residues. The CDR3 coding sequence is TGTGCCAGCAGCTTGTATGGGACAGGGGTTCCCGGGGAGCTGTTTTTT. Translating gives CASSLYGTGVPGELFF.

The chain uses TRBV9 and TRBJ2-2, with 14 bases that match TRBD2. The ends lost 3 bases at V and 6 bases at J; junction bases unmatched: 4. This CDR3 is built from 16 residues. The germline CDR1 and CDR2 sequences are SGDLS and YYNGEE. CDR3 in amino acids: CASSAGLAGGPGELFF. For the CDR3, the DNA is TGTGCCAGCAGCGCCGGACTAGCGGGGGGTCCCGGGGAGCTGTTTTTT.

The sample holds many counts of this clonotype. The chain couples TRBV6-1 to TRBJ1-5, with D tentatively TRBD1 (6 bases). V dropped 4 bases and J dropped 2 bases, with 18 bases sitting between them. The CDR3 consists of 17 residues. From germline, CDR1 is MNHNS and CDR2 SASEGT. CDR3 region: CASSAEVGQNGNQPQHF. CDR3 nucleotide sequence: TGTGCCAGCAGTGCCGAGGTGGGACAAAATGGCAATCAGCCCCAGCATTTT.

The chain employs TRBV18 and TRBJ2-2; TRBD2 is a possible D gene (6 bases). The germline CDR1 and CDR2 sequences are KGHSH and LQKENI. V lost 3 bases and J lost 4, with 12 bases in between. CDR3 length equals 15 residues. The CDR3 DNA is TGTGCCAGCTCACCGGAGGCAGCGGGCACCGGGGAGCTGTTTTTT. The encoded protein is CASSPEAAGTGELFF.

The chain combines TRBV9 with TRBJ1-5; 8 bases line up with TRBD1. This CDR3 has 15 residues. The V gene's germline CDR1 is SGDLS and CDR2 YYNGEE. V was pared by 0 bases and J by 5 bases, with 4 bases of the junction left unmatched. CDR3 sequence: CASSVAPTGDQPQHF. The CDR3 bases are TGTGCCAGCAGCGTAGCCCCGACAGGGGATCAGCCCCAGCATTTT.

Of note for this clonotype: This may come from a read error, since a much larger clone is one base off. The J gene is TRBJ1-2, the V gene TRBV6-1; TRBD1 matches 7 bases. V lost 6 bases, J lost 10 bases, and 14 bases stayed unmatched. The length of the CDR3 is 14 residues. Germline V gene data show CDR1 as MNHNS and CDR2 as SASEGT. In DNA, the CDR3 is TGTGCCAGCAGCCGCCTCGAGGGGGCAGGTGACTACACCTTC. Protein sequence: CASSRLEGAGDYTF.

The rearrangement joins TRBV2 to TRBJ1-1, with 9 positions matching TRBD1. The CDR3 has 14 residues. V gave up 5 bases and J gave up 5 bases; unmatched junction bases: 6. Germline lookup yields CDR1 SNHLY and CDR2 FYNNEI. The CDR3 sequence: CASSRTGDRTEAFF. CDR3 nucleotides: TGTGCCAGCAGTCGGACAGGGGACAGGACTGAAGCTTTCTTT. Filled out from reference TRBV2 and TRBJ1-1, the complete variable domain reads EPEVTQTPSHQVTQMGQEVILRCVPISNHLYFYWYRQILGQKVEFLVSFYNNEISEKSEIFDDQFSVERPDGSNFTLKIRSTKLEDSAMYFCASSRTGDRTEAFFGQGTRLTVV.

This clonotype was picked up many times. The chain links TRBV10-3 to TRBJ2-3; D not resolved. The CDR3 is 15 amino acids. Germline-derived CDR1 and CDR2 are ENHRY and SYGVKD. V lost 3 bases, J lost 2 bases, and 12 bases lay in between. CDR3 nucleotide sequence: TGTGCCATCAGTGAACCAGGAGTTGACACAGATACGCAGTATTTT. Translation gives CAISEPGVDTDTQYF.

This clonotype has a count of ten or more. The rearrangement links TRBV5-1 to TRBJ2-1, with TRBD2 matching 8 bases. V lost 5 bases to trimming and J lost 3 bases; unmatched junction nucleotides: 7. There are 15 residues in the CDR3. The germline CDR1 and CDR2 sequences are SGHRS and YFSETQ. The CDR3 protein is CASSISGALYNEQFF. CDR3 nucleotide sequence: TGCGCCAGCAGTATTAGCGGGGCCCTCTACAATGAGCAGTTCTTC.

This clonotype occurred many times. V is TRBV5-6 and J is TRBJ2-3; TRBD2 agrees at 9 bases. The length of the CDR3 is 15 residues. Germline CDR1 reads SGHDT; CDR2 reads YYEEEE. V was pared by 6 bases and J by 3 bases, with 8 bases of the junction left unmatched. Here the CDR3 reads CASNEVAGATDTQYF. CDR3 DNA: TGTGCCAGCAACGAGGTAGCGGGGGCGACAGATACGCAGTATTTT.

This chain uses TRBV11-2 with TRBJ1-2, with 7 bases that match TRBD1. The V gene's germline CDR1 is SGHAT and CDR2 FQNNGV. The CDR3 sequence is 17 residues long. V lost 5 bases, J lost 2 bases, and 14 bases stayed unmatched. The CDR3 reads CASSPGRGAQGNYGYTF. Written as DNA, the CDR3 is TGTGCCAGCAGCCCCGGCAGGGGGGCGCAGGGAAACTATGGCTACACCTTC.

This rearrangement joins TRBV6-1 to TRBJ2-1; 8 bases are a match to TRBD1. The germline gives CDR1 MNHNS, CDR2 SASEGT. V lost 7 bases, J lost 3 bases, and 11 bases stayed unmatched. The length of the CDR3 is 16 residues. This CDR3 is CASTPRGQEYYNEQFF. Here the CDR3 DNA reads TGTGCCAGCACTCCGAGGGGACAGGAGTACTACAATGAGCAGTTCTTC.

This clonotype was seen many times. The chain carries TRBV18 and TRBJ1-1, with a possible D match to TRBD1 (5 bases). The CDR3 covers 14 residues. V was cut by 2 bases and J by 3 bases, with 10 bases left in between. Germline CDR1 and CDR2: KGHSH and LQKENI. Here the CDR3 DNA reads TGTGCCAGCTCACCAAATAGGGGCTACACTGAAGCTTTCTTT. This sequence encodes CASSPNRGYTEAFF.

The chain carries TRBV7-9 and TRBJ1-4, with 11 positions matching TRBD1. The length of the CDR3 is 17 residues. The J segment lost 4 bases and the V segment lost 3 bases, leaving 7 bases of the junction unmatched. Germline V gene data show CDR1 as SEHNR and CDR2 as FQNEAQ (reference sequence). In DNA form, the CDR3 reads TGTGCCAGCAGCTTGGCGGACAGGGGGCCAAGTAATGAAAAACTGTTTTTT. Amino acids: CASSLADRGPSNEKLFF.

This clonotype was observed a handful of times. The chain links TRBV14 to TRBJ2-5; 7 bases are shared with TRBD2. The CDR3 is 14 amino acids. Germline trimming cut 4 bases from V and 6 bases from J; bases unmatched to any gene: 8. Germline V lookup: CDR1 SGHDN, CDR2 FVKESK. The CDR3, as DNA: TGTGCCAGCAGCCGCGCGGGAGCCTTACAGACCCAGTACTTC. Translation: CASSRAGALQTQYF.

This clonotype was detected only a few times. The chain is built from TRBV7-2 and TRBJ1-2; perhaps TRBD1 as D (5 bases). The CDR3 contains 13 residues. CDR1 is SGHTA and CDR2 is FQGNSA in the germline V gene. V shed 6 bases and J shed 4 bases, with 12 bases lying between them. The CDR3 DNA follows: TGTGCCAGCAGGACACCGGGGGTCTATGGCTACACCTTC. The encoded protein is CASRTPGVYGYTF.

The DNA of the CDR3 is TGTGCCAGCAGCCCTTCGGCGCGGGGCGGTCTCGAGCAGTACTTC. Translated, it gives CASSPSARGGLEQYF. This chain uses TRBV28 with TRBJ2-7, with a weak D call TRBD2 (6 bases). Germline loops: CDR1 MDHEN, CDR2 SYDVKM. The CDR3 extends over 15 amino acids. The V end was cut by 6 bases, the J end by 6 bases, with 21 bases between.

The chain recombines TRBV14 with TRBJ2-7; D uncertain. V was pared by 0 bases and J by 0 bases, with 9 bases between. From germline, CDR1 is SGHDN and CDR2 FVKESK. The CDR3 has 15 amino acids. CDR3 in DNA: TGTGCCAGCAGCCAAGATGTCGGGTTCTCCTACGAGCAGTACTTC. Its translation is CASSQDVGFSYEQYF.

This clonotype has ten or more counts. The chain is built from TRBV7-6 and TRBJ1-2; perhaps TRBD1 as D (5 bases). V lost 4 bases to trimming and J lost 2 bases, with 14 bases between them. This CDR3 has 15 amino acids. Germline CDR1 reads SGHVS; CDR2 reads FNYEAQ. CDR3 region: CASSSASPGNYGYTF. CDR3 in DNA: TGTGCCAGCAGCTCCGCTAGTCCAGGGAACTATGGCTACACCTTC.